The T cell receptor beta chain under discussion was sequenced for a study of shared clonotypes between healthy human individuals (dated by TCRdb to about 2020). In terms of the full investigation: The cohort comprised two women and three men aged 18 to 49 years. For each donor, CD4 naive and CD4 memory were each given three plates, CD8 naive was given two plates, and CD8 memory was given one plate. Leukapheresis yielded between about 0.94 and 9.5 billion PBMCs per donor. To increase sequencing depth and limit assay-specific biases, different laboratories used diverse techniques to prepare libraries and sequence TCR repertoires. Blood TCR repertoires of about five healthy adults were deeply sequenced to estimate repertoire size and the extent of clonotype sharing between individuals. General findings and caveats noted by the study authors: Because the study included only a small number of donors, the genetic and exposure-history diversity represented was limited. Only blood was sampled, and tissue TCR repertoires likely differ from those in blood. Pairwise subsampling led to the expectation that sequencing depth would affect the degree of clonotype sharing among donors. Clonotypes shared by all four sorted-subset donors showed higher generation probabilities than non-shared clonotypes. Estimated clonotype richness was generally larger for naive than for memory subsets. Incomplete sequencing was indicated by rarefaction of sorted-subset datasets, despite the large sequencing depth. Sharing across several donors was observed for 5% to 6.5% of naive CD4, over 3% of naive CD8, over 2% of memory CD4, and roughly 0.43% of memory CD8 clonotypes.

V is pruned by 5 bases and J by 6 bases, leaving 8 bases of the junction without a gene match. CDR1 and CDR2 are read off the germline V gene as SGHAT and FQNNGV. The CDR3 has 14 amino acids, counting the end cysteine and phenylalanine. Left in the record is the CDR3 DNA by itself, 42 bases read in frame from the first base. As regards this clone: Its antigen has not been determined. No base quality values were provided; no much bigger clone lies one nucleotide off.

Healthy HIV-negative adults with no recently reported acute infections or vaccinations were included as donors. All donors were Caucasian adults living in Nashville, Tennessee, USA. CD4+ T cells were enriched through magnetic negative selection, after which naive cells were positively selected on CD45RA and the remaining negative fraction served as the memory subset. Blood was obtained by leukapheresis, after which PBMCs were separated by Ficoll-Histopaque density gradient centrifugation and cryopreserved in liquid nitrogen vapor phase. Analytical flow cytometry was used to check the purity and quantity of every magnetically sorted T cell population. Each sorted fraction had its genomic DNA isolated and then quantified by UV absorbance on a Nanodrop 2000c. Using the deep immunoSEQ assay, TCR CDR3 regions were amplified from genomic DNA by multiplex PCR. Extracted genomic DNA from each cell subset was distributed evenly across all wells of several immunoSEQ 96-well plates, and each plate was treated as a replicate. Each replicate PCR for sorted subsets received roughly 0.2 ug genomic DNA, equal to tens of thousands of T cell genomes. The purified libraries were quantified using a Qubit 3.0 fluorometer, sized with a Bioanalyzer 2100, and then quantified again using the KAPA Library Quantification kit. Each immunoSEQ 96-well plate was sequenced on its own single-read 150-cycle Illumina NextSeq 550 flow cell. In the paper's pipeline: Because the immunoSEQ output included only junctional sequences and no quality scores, the filtering could not be the same as the filtering used for full-length reads. Sequences were annotated with PyIR, a Python wrapper for IgBLAST v1.9, using IMGT germline references to assign V/J genes and CDR3. Reads were removed for weak V/J assignments (E-value above 1e-6), missing CDR3, stop codons, out-of-frame junctions, or ambiguous translated residues. V3J clonotypes were defined by identical inferred V gene, J gene, and CDR3 amino acid sequence. The percentage overlap between two repertoires was calculated by dividing the number of shared unique clonotypes by the size of the smaller repertoire. RTK rarefaction, the Chao1 estimator, and Recon v2.1 estimates of unobserved clonotypes were used to assess repertoire richness. Generation probabilities for all TCRbeta clonotypes obtained by the gDNA method from a few donors were computed using OLGA. Entries here come from immuneACCESS through TCRdb and include only in-frame sequences with V and J called. Some clones fail to appear in such tables; in the studies checked, an unresolved V gene covers under half of the shortfall, and the cause of the remainder is unknown. V, J and clone size reflect that table, while D and trimming were determined from the DNA. Here the sample has roughly 2.6 million clones; around 94% occur a single time. In total, the top ten clones hold roughly 0.14% of the sample.

This TCR was recovered from a man aged 18 to 29 in good health. Rearrangement joined TRBV11-2 to TRBJ2-3, with 7 middle bases fitting TRBD1. The sample taken for sequencing was naive CD4+ T cells sorted from blood. The meaning of the sample's cell subset or site label: CD45RA+ positively selected. CDR3 sequence: CASSPTGVEDTQYF. The DNA sequence is given as TGTGCCAGCAGCCCCACAGGGGTGGAGGATACGCAGTATTTT.